One sample yielded the 27 T cell receptor beta chains listed below, sequenced in a study of beta chain features in type 1 diabetes. These receptors have no identified antigens. Study outcomes and limitations: Shorter TCRB CDR3s, moderately but significantly so, were found in Type 1 diabetes patients in all four CD4+ subsets.

Expressed TCRB transcripts were sequenced because the entire RNA isolate underwent reverse transcription. Sequenced by immunoSEQ multiplex PCR; TCRdb stores in-frame clones only, minus some. The sample carries 160,000 or so clones, approximately 9% recorded once. Sequencing input: central memory CD4+ T cells from blood. Receptor source: a woman aged 18-29 years with type 1 diabetes.

The V and J genes are TRBV18 and TRBJ2-3, with 9 bases fitting TRBD1. The J segment lost 4 bases and the V segment lost 3 bases, leaving 5 bases of the junction unmatched. Germline CDR1 reads KGHSH; CDR2 reads LQKENI. This CDR3 is 15 amino acids long. The CDR3 loop is CASSPRDRASDTQYF. CDR3 nucleotide sequence: TGTGCCAGCTCACCCCGGGACAGGGCATCAGATACGCAGTATTTT.

This clone was seen a few times. The genes are TRBV4-2 and TRBJ1-5; 8 nucleotides agree with TRBD1. J was trimmed by 6 bases and V by 3 bases; bases with no gene match: 10. The germline V gene has CDR1 LGHNA and CDR2 YNFKEQ. The CDR3 contains 16 residues. Written as DNA, the CDR3 is TGTGCCAGCAGCCACCTTGACAGGGGTTCAGGTCAGCCCCAGCATTTT. It codes for CASSHLDRGSGQPQHF.

In its sample, this clone was seen a few times. This rearrangement joins TRBV18 to TRBJ1-1, with 7 bases that match TRBD1. V shed 6 bases and J 5 bases; nucleotides not matched to a gene: 6. This CDR3 comprises 13 residues. Per germline, CDR1 KGHSH and CDR2 LQKENI. CDR3 coding DNA: TGTGCCAGCTCTCGCGTACAGGGGACTGAAGCTTTCTTT. It codes for CASSRVQGTEAFF.

The chain couples TRBV18 to TRBJ2-7, with TRBD1 identical over 9 bases. The J segment lost 5 bases and the V segment lost 3 bases, leaving 8 bases of the junction unmatched. Germline CDR1 and CDR2: KGHSH and LQKENI. This CDR3 contains 15 residues. The CDR3 sequence: CASSPPTGGSDEQYF. The CDR3 nucleotides are TGTGCCAGCTCACCCCCGACAGGGGGTAGCGACGAGCAGTACTTC.

J is TRBJ2-7 and V is TRBV7-2, with TRBD1 as a possible D gene (5 bases). This CDR3 region has 12 residues. Germline V gene data show CDR1 as SGHTA and CDR2 as FQGNSA. Trimming left V 2 bases short and J 6 bases short, with 8 bases between. The CDR3 DNA follows: TGTGCCAGCAGCTTAACAGGAGTCGAGCAGTACTTC. Translating it yields CASSLTGVEQYF.

This clone was observed at least ten times. This chain uses TRBV7-9 with TRBJ2-1; D is perhaps TRBD2 (5 bases). Between the trimmed V and J ends, which lost 5 bases and 15 bases, there was a span of 20 bases. The CDR3 extends over 13 amino acids. CDR1 and CDR2 (germline): SEHNR, FQNEAQ (reference sequence). Written as DNA, the CDR3 is TGTGCCAGCAGCGTAGACTATTCTCAGACCCCGTTCTTC. Amino acids: CASSVDYSQTPFF. Combining the CDR3 with reference TRBV7-9 and TRBJ2-1 gives the whole variable domain DTGVSQNPRHKITKRGQNVTFRCDPISEHNRLYWYRQTLGQGPEFLTYFQNEAQLEKSRLLSDRFSAERPKGSFSTLEIQRTEQGDSAMYLCASSVDYSQTPFFGPGTRLTVL.

The chain couples TRBV18 to TRBJ1-2; D may be TRBD1 (5 bases). V was shortened by 3 bases and J by 6 bases, with 11 bases between the two germline ends. From germline, CDR1 is KGHSH and CDR2 LQKENI. The CDR3 is 13 amino acids. CDR3 in DNA: TGTGCCAGCTCACCCCAGACCAGGGATGGCTACACCTTC. This gives the protein CASSPQTRDGYTF.

The table lists this clone with a few counts. The chain uses TRBV18 and TRBJ2-3, with 9 bases aligning to TRBD2. The junction had 8 bases not matched to a gene; V was cut back by 4 bases and J by 0 bases. Germline CDR1 KGHSH, CDR2 LQKENI. This CDR3 comprises 17 residues. CDR3 nucleotides: TGTGCCAGCTCACTACTTCTAGCGGGGTCTAGCACAGATACGCAGTATTTT. It translates to CASSLLLAGSSTDTQYF.

The genes are TRBV2 and TRBJ2-2; D unresolved. The germline gives CDR1 SNHLY, CDR2 FYNNEI. Between the trimmed V and J ends, which lost 4 bases and 3 bases, there was a span of 6 bases. The CDR3 length is 13 residues. CDR3 protein: CASSVVDTGELFF. CDR3 bases: TGTGCCAGCAGTGTCGTTGACACCGGGGAGCTGTTTTTT.

The genes are TRBV11-3 and TRBJ2-1; no clear D. V lost 1 base and J 10 bases, leaving 14 bases between the germline ends. This CDR3 contains 14 residues. Germline loops: CDR1 SGHNT, CDR2 YENEEA. In DNA form, the CDR3 reads TGTGCCAGCAGCTTAGGTGGATCCCTACTAGAGCAGTTCTTC. Translated: CASSLGGSLLEQFF. Filled out from reference TRBV11-3 and TRBJ2-1, the complete variable domain reads EAGVVQSPRYKIIEKKQPVAFWCNPISGHNTLYWYLQNLGQGPELLIRYENEEAVDDSQLPKDRFSAERLKGVDSTLKIQPAELGDSAVYLCASSLGGSLLEQFFGPGTRLTVL.

On this clone itself: This sample includes further DNA sequences coding for the same CDR3. The chain joins TRBV2 to TRBJ2-3; 9 positions agree with TRBD2. The CDR3 runs to 16 residues. CDR1 is SNHLY, CDR2 FYNNEI, per germline. J lost 1 base, V lost 3 bases, and 5 bases had no gene match. CDR3 nucleotide sequence: TGTGCCAGCAGTGAGAGAGCGGGGGGTCGCACAGATACGCAGTATTTT. This encodes CASSERAGGRTDTQYF.

This clone has more than one count but fewer than ten. The chain employs TRBV7-2 and TRBJ2-7; tentatively, D is TRBD2 (6 bases). Trimming shortened V by 5 bases and J by 0 bases, and 17 bases separated the two germline ends. Per the germline V gene, CDR1 is SGHTA and CDR2 is FQGNSA. The length of the CDR3 is 16 residues. CDR3 sequence: CASSLGGGTSSYEQYF. The CDR3 nucleotides read TGTGCCAGCAGCCTAGGAGGAGGGACGAGCTCCTACGAGCAGTACTTC.

This clone has only a few counts. The rearrangement uses TRBV13 and TRBJ2-1; D may be TRBD1 (7 bases). Germline V gene sequence: CDR1 PRHDT, CDR2 FYEKMQ (reference sequence). Trimming cost V 2 bases and J 9 bases, with 11 bases left between them. This CDR3 is built from 13 residues. As DNA, the CDR3 is TGTGCCAGCAGCTTACCAGGGGGAGGTGAGCAGTTCTTC. Protein: CASSLPGGGEQFF.

This clone was counted a few times. This chain joins TRBV7-9 and TRBJ1-6; TRBD1 matches at 8 bases. Germline values: CDR1 SEHNR, CDR2 FQNEAQ (reference sequence). Losses at the gene ends were 2 bases for V and 10 bases for J; bases not matched to a gene: 4. The CDR3 is 14 amino acids. Here the CDR3 reads CASSLPGQESPLHF. DNA of the CDR3: TGTGCCAGCAGCTTACCGGGACAGGAATCACCCCTCCACTTT.

In its sample, this clone was seen a few times. V and J are TRBV9 and TRBJ1-2, with a tentative D call TRBD1 (6 bases). There are 13 residues in the CDR3. V dropped 2 bases and J dropped 5 bases, with 10 bases sitting between them. CDR1 is SGDLS, CDR2 YYNGEE, per germline. CDR3 DNA sequence: TGTGCCAGCAGCGTTTCCACAGGGTATGGCTACACCTTC. Its protein product is CASSVSTGYGYTF.

This chain links TRBV11-2 with TRBJ2-1; 7 bases line up with TRBD2. CDR1 is SGHAT and CDR2 is FQNNGV in the germline V gene. The CDR3 length is 14 residues. With V trimmed by 6 bases and J by 7 bases, 9 bases remained unmatched. CDR3 DNA: TGTGCCAGCAGACCACCGGGACTATCTAATGAGCAGTTCTTC. It encodes CASRPPGLSNEQFF.

This chain connects TRBV6-1 to TRBJ2-3; 10 positions match TRBD2. The V segment lost 5 bases and the J segment 0 bases; nucleotides outside the gene matches: 2. There are 15 residues in the CDR3. Germline lookup yields CDR1 MNHNS and CDR2 SASEGT. CDR3 coding DNA: TGTGCCAGCAGTCATAGCGGGGGGAGCACAGATACGCAGTATTTT. Translation: CASSHSGGSTDTQYF.

The sample holds a few counts of this clone. V gene TRBV18 combines with J gene TRBJ2-1, with 10 bases fitting TRBD2. Germline V CDR1 and CDR2: KGHSH, LQKENI. V was clipped by 3 bases and J by 9 bases; unmatched bases: 5. The CDR3 runs 14 residues. CDR3: CASSPFSGGGEQFF. Written as DNA, the CDR3 is TGTGCCAGCTCACCCTTCAGCGGGGGGGGTGAGCAGTTCTTC.

The rearrangement links TRBV15 to TRBJ1-4; D gene ambiguous. The ends were cut back, 0 bases at V and 5 bases at J, with 10 bases in the middle. The CDR3 length is 15 residues. Germline V gene lookup returns CDR1 LNHNV and CDR2 YYDKDF (reference sequence). The CDR3 DNA reads TGTGCCACCAGCAGAGAGTGGCTTTCAAATGAAAAACTGTTTTTT. This sequence encodes CATSREWLSNEKLFF.

This clone was counted a few times. The rearrangement joins TRBV9 to TRBJ1-6, with D hard to call. Germline CDR1 SGDLS, CDR2 YYNGEE. Trimming removed 3 bases from V and 14 bases from J, with 9 bases in between. This CDR3 contains 11 residues. CDR3 DNA sequence: TGTGCCAGCAGCGCCGGGGAGGCCCTCCACTTT. Amino acids: CASSAGEALHF.

This clone turned up a few times. The chain links TRBV11-3 to TRBJ1-1; D is uncertain. The CDR3 has 14 residues. The germline CDR1 and CDR2 sequences are SGHNT and YENEEA. Trimming removed 5 bases from V and 5 bases from J, with 15 bases in between. CDR3 DNA: TGTGCCAGCAGCCCCCGTGGAACGAGGACTGAAGCTTTCTTT. Residues: CASSPRGTRTEAFF.

Only a few counts were recorded for this clone. The V gene is TRBV12-5, the J gene TRBJ2-1, with D tentatively TRBD2 (6 bases). The CDR3 is 14 amino acids. V gave up 2 bases and J gave up 11 bases, with 16 bases separating them. Germline assignment: CDR1 LGHNT and CDR2 FRNRAP. In DNA form, the CDR3 reads TGTGCTAGTGGTTTGAGCCTGGACGGGACTCAGCAGTTCTTC. It specifies CASGLSLDGTQQFF. The whole variable domain, remainder taken from reference TRBV12-5 and TRBJ2-1, is DARVTQTPRHKVTEMGQEVTMRCQPILGHNTVFWYRQTMMQGLELLAYFRNRAPLDDSGMPKDRFSAEMPDATLATLKIQPSEPRDSAVYFCASGLSLDGTQQFFGPGTRLTVL.

This sequence joins TRBV11-2 and TRBJ2-5; 8 nucleotides line up with TRBD2. Germline CDR1 and CDR2: SGHAT and FQNNGV. With 5 bases clipped from V and 4 bases from J, the junction kept 12 bases outside the gene matches. The CDR3 loop spans 16 amino acids. The CDR3 sequence: CASSQTSGSGAETQYF. The CDR3, as DNA: TGTGCCAGCAGCCAAACAAGCGGGAGTGGGGCAGAGACCCAGTACTTC.

This clone was detected only a few times. This chain joins TRBV7-9 and TRBJ2-5, with 7 bases fitting TRBD2. The CDR3 sequence is 14 residues long. Germline V CDR1 and CDR2: SEHNR, FQNEAQ (reference sequence). The junction had 2 bases not matched to a gene; V was cut back by 0 bases and J by 4 bases. Here the CDR3 reads CASSLASGLETQYF. The CDR3 region has the DNA TGTGCCAGCAGCTTAGCTAGCGGGTTAGAGACCCAGTACTTC.

This clone occurred a few times. The chain carries TRBV7-9 and TRBJ1-4; 7 bases fit TRBD1. From germline, CDR1 is SEHNR and CDR2 FQNEAQ (reference sequence). This CDR3 is built from 14 residues. V shed 1 base and J 7 bases; nucleotides not matched to a gene: 3. CDR3: CASSLGDSTEKLFF. CDR3 bases: TGTGCCAGCAGCTTAGGGGACAGTACTGAAAAACTGTTTTTT.

V gene TRBV4-2 combines with J gene TRBJ2-1; no clear D. The germline V gene encodes CDR1 LGHNA and CDR2 YNFKEQ. There are 11 residues in the CDR3. Trimming shortened V by 3 bases and J by 10 bases, and 7 bases separated the two germline ends. CDR3 DNA: TGTGCCAGCAGCCAGTCCGGGGAGCAGTTCTTC. This encodes CASSQSGEQFF.

The sample holds a few counts of this clone. This chain connects TRBV11-3 to TRBJ2-2; 10 bases line up with TRBD1. Germline CDR1 reads SGHNT; CDR2 reads YENEEA. Trimming at V came to 5 bases and at J to 4 bases, leaving 7 bases not matched to a gene. The CDR3 sequence is 16 residues long. The CDR3 sequence: CASSDRGRLGTGELFF. DNA for the CDR3: TGTGCCAGCAGCGACAGGGGGCGGCTGGGCACCGGGGAGCTGTTTTTT.